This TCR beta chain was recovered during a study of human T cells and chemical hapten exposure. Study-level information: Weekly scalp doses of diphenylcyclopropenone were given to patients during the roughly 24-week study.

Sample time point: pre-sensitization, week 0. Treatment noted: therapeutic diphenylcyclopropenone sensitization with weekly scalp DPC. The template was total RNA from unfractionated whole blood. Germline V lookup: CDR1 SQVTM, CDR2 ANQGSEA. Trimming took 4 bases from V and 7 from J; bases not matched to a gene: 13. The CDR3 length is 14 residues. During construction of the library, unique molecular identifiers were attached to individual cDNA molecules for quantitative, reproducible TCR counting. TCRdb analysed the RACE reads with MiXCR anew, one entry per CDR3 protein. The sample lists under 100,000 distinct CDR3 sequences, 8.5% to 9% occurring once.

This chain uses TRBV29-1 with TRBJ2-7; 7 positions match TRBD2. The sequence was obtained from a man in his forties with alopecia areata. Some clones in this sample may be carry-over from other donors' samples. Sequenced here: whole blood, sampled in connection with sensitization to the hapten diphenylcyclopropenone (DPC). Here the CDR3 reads CSVGWASGTREQYF. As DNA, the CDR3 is TGCAGCGTTGGGTGGGCTAGCGGTACGAGAGAGCAGTACTTC.